This TCR beta chain emerged from a study of naive and memory T cell subsets. The library had UMIs added by 3' ligation of an oligonucleotide to TCR cDNA. A note on this clonotype: Its antigen is not identified.

Study results and limitations: TCR transcript changes with activation or differentiation may affect this RNA method.

Four PCR rounds used nested alpha and beta constant region primers plus the SP2 primer. Each CDR3 protein gets one entry after TCRdb re-called the 5' RACE reads with MiXCR. Of 50,000 to 65,000 distinct CDR3 sequences in the sample, 6% to 8% were seen once. This CDR3 comprises 16 residues. The V gene's germline CDR1 is MNHNY and CDR2 SVGAGI (reference sequence). V dropped 5 bases and J dropped 3 bases, with 19 bases sitting between them. The chain carries TRBV6-6 and TRBJ1-1; D gene unclear. The receptor was derived from a female donor in good health. The CDR3 loop is CASSPSVGVGDTEAFF. The CDR3 nucleotides are TGTGCCAGCAGTCCCTCGGTCGGGGTCGGGGACACTGAAGCTTTCTTT.